Listed here are 22 T cell receptor beta chains from one sample, sequenced in a study of OX40 agonist ivuxolimab in advanced cancers. Data came from immunoSEQ multiplex PCR; TCRdb stores just in-frame clones and leaves some out. This sample has about 29,000 clones, with 80% to 95% found just once. Sequencing was performed on CD4+ or CD8+ T cells sorted from blood, taken in a trial of the OX40 agonist ivuxolimab. These receptors were taken from an adult with an advanced solid tumor such as melanoma, head and neck, liver or kidney cancer.

CDR3 protein: CASRRTGPFYEQYF. CDR3 nucleotides: TGTGCCAGCAGACGGACTGGACCCTTCTACGAGCAGTACTTC. The rearrangement joins TRBV6-5 to TRBJ2-7; a weak D match, TRBD2 (5 bases). Trimming cost V 6 bases and J 3 bases, with 15 bases left between them. CDR3 length equals 14 residues. Germline V gene data show CDR1 as MNHEY and CDR2 as SVGAGI.

The chain combines TRBV29-1 with TRBJ1-4, with 8 bases lining up with TRBD1. The J segment lost 5 bases and the V segment lost 4 bases, leaving 3 bases of the junction unmatched. Germline CDR1 SQVTM, CDR2 ANQGSEA. This CDR3 has 13 amino acids. The CDR3 sequence is CSVGDRWNEKLFF. Here the CDR3 DNA reads TGCAGCGTTGGGGACAGGTGGAATGAAAAACTGTTTTTT.

The chain is built from TRBV15 and TRBJ1-1; 9 bases line up with TRBD1. Germline V gene sequence: CDR1 LNHNV, CDR2 YYDKDF (reference sequence). The length of the CDR3 is 15 residues. After removal of 6 bases from V and 4 bases from J, the junction contained 9 bases not matched to a gene. CDR3 coding DNA: TGTGCCACCAGAGGTACAGGGGGCGACGGCACTGAAGCTTTCTTT. Its translation is CATRGTGGDGTEAFF.

The chain employs TRBV27 and TRBJ2-1, with 7 nucleotides matching TRBD2. CDR1 is MNHEY, CDR2 SMNVEV, per germline (reference sequence). V was clipped by 2 bases and J by 0 bases; unmatched bases: 1. This CDR3 has 15 residues. This CDR3 reads CASSLGGSSYNEQFF. The CDR3 nucleotides read TGTGCCAGCAGTTTAGGCGGGAGCTCCTACAATGAGCAGTTCTTC.

The chain combines TRBV5-1 with TRBJ1-3, with 7 bases matching TRBD1. With V trimmed by 5 bases and J by 0 bases, 14 bases remained unmatched. This CDR3 region has 18 residues. Germline CDR1 SGHRS, CDR2 YFSETQ. This CDR3 is CASSTDRSYLRSGNTIYF. CDR3 nucleotide sequence: TGCGCCAGCAGTACGGACAGGAGCTACCTTCGCTCTGGAAACACCATATATTTT.

The chain employs TRBV11-1 and TRBJ2-1; D is unresolved. The V gene's germline CDR1 is SGHAT and CDR2 FQDESV (reference sequence). Trimming cost V 5 bases and J 11 bases, with 19 bases left between them. The CDR3 is 14 residues long. CDR3 bases: TGTGCCAGCAGCGGCGATTTTGGTCCAGTCCAGCAGTTCTTC. This sequence encodes CASSGDFGPVQQFF.

The V gene is TRBV7-2, the J gene TRBJ2-1, with D possibly matching TRBD2 (6 bases). Per the germline V gene, CDR1 is SGHTA and CDR2 is FQGNSA. The CDR3 is 17 amino acids. The V end was cut by 1 base, the J end by 8 bases, with 21 bases between. In DNA, the CDR3 is TGTGCCAGCAGCTTAGAACTGGGAGGCCTGGTGGGATATGAGCAGTTCTTC. This sequence encodes CASSLELGGLVGYEQFF.

This clone appeared once. The V call is TRBV5-1, the J call TRBJ2-1; 7 nucleotides match TRBD2. The V gene end was trimmed by 2 bases and the J gene end by 9 bases; junction bases not matched to a gene: 8. The germline V gene has CDR1 SGHRS and CDR2 YFSETQ. This CDR3 contains 14 residues. The CDR3 DNA follows: TGCGCCAGCAGCTTAGGGGAGGGCCGGCGTGAGCAGTTCTTC. Protein product: CASSLGEGRREQFF.

This clone has only one observation. This chain's CDR3 is CASSLIPGTGLYEQYF. In DNA form, the CDR3 reads TGTGCCAGCTCACTAATTCCCGGGACAGGGCTCTACGAGCAGTACTTC. The chain has TRBV18 and TRBJ2-7; 9 bases line up with TRBD1. The length of the CDR3 is 16 residues. CDR1 and CDR2 (germline): KGHSH, LQKENI. J was trimmed by 3 bases and V by 4 bases; bases with no gene match: 10.

This chain joins TRBV11-3 and TRBJ2-1, with TRBD2 matching over 8 bases. V gave up 5 bases and J gave up 13 bases; unmatched junction bases: 13. The CDR3 loop spans 14 amino acids. Germline V gene data show CDR1 as SGHNT and CDR2 as YENEEA. As DNA, the CDR3 is TGTGCCAGCAGCCCCCCGGGACTAGACTTCCCTCAGTTCTTC. Protein sequence: CASSPPGLDFPQFF.

This chain links TRBV7-9 with TRBJ2-5, with TRBD2 matching 8 bases. V trimming: 2 bases; J trimming: 1 base; junction bases outside the gene matches: 6. The CDR3 sequence is 16 residues long. Per the germline V gene, CDR1 is SEHNR and CDR2 is FQNEAQ (reference sequence). CDR3 sequence reads: CASSLRASGLQETQYF. Written as DNA, the CDR3 is TGTGCCAGCAGCTTACGGGCTAGCGGGCTCCAAGAGACCCAGTACTTC.

The chain employs TRBV6-4 and TRBJ1-1; D unresolved. Trimming took 6 bases from V and 1 from J, leaving 9 bases between them. The CDR3 totals 13 residues. CDR1 MRHNA and CDR2 SNTAGT come from the germline V gene. The CDR3 sequence is CASSQRANTEAFF. The CDR3 DNA is TGTGCCAGCAGCCAACGCGCGAACACTGAAGCTTTCTTT.

The CDR3 reads CASSVAAAPLEPQHF. The CDR3 region has the DNA TGTGCCAGCAGCGTAGCGGCAGCCCCGTTGGAACCCCAGCATTTT. V gene TRBV9 combines with J gene TRBJ1-5, with D uncertain. Germline CDR1 and CDR2: SGDLS and YYNGEE. Trimming stripped 0 bases from V and 10 bases from J, with 17 bases between. This CDR3 spans 15 amino acids.

The gene calls are TRBV5-4 and TRBJ2-7; D ambiguous. Looked up from germline, CDR1 is SGHNT and CDR2 is YYREEE (reference sequence). The CDR3 is 13 residues long. Trimming removed 4 bases at V and 2 bases at J, with 10 bases between. CDR3: CASSPGPTYEQYF. The DNA of the CDR3 is TGTGCCAGCAGCCCTGGGCCTACCTACGAGCAGTACTTC.

This clone was recorded once. The chain links TRBV4-1 to TRBJ2-5; TRBD1 might be the D (5 bases). CDR1 and CDR2 (germline): MGHRA, YSYEKL. The length of the CDR3 is 14 residues. Trimming took 7 bases from V and 4 from J, leaving 16 bases between them. In DNA form, the CDR3 reads TGCGCCAGCACCGCAGGGATTTCGGGAGAGACCCAGTACTTC. Its protein product is CASTAGISGETQYF.

CDR3 sequence: CASSISGFEQYF. CDR3 bases: TGTGCCAGTAGTATTTCGGGTTTCGAGCAGTACTTC. The V gene is TRBV19, the J gene TRBJ2-7; the D is unclear. This CDR3 is built from 12 residues. V lost 3 bases and J lost 6, with 9 bases in between. The germline V gene encodes CDR1 LNHDA and CDR2 SQIVND (reference sequence).

This sequence joins TRBV7-7 and TRBJ2-7; D may be TRBD1 (5 bases). V was shortened by 5 bases and J by 4 bases, with 12 bases between the two germline ends. This CDR3 is built from 13 residues. Germline V lookup: CDR1 SSHAT, CDR2 FNYEAQ (reference sequence). CDR3 loop: CASSPAQGYEQYF. The CDR3 DNA reads TGTGCCAGCAGCCCCGCCCAGGGATACGAGCAGTACTTC.

This chain links TRBV7-8 with TRBJ1-4, with TRBD1 as a possible D gene (6 bases). Per the germline V gene, CDR1 is SGHVS and CDR2 is FQNEAQ. The CDR3 has 14 residues. V was shortened by 4 bases and J by 3 bases, with 9 bases between the two germline ends. Here the CDR3 reads CASSSQGANEKLFF. DNA of the CDR3: TGTGCCAGCAGCTCACAGGGTGCTAATGAAAAACTGTTTTTT.

The chain recombines TRBV7-9 with TRBJ1-2, with D hard to call. The V end lost 1 base, the J end lost 4 bases, and 13 bases lay between the germline ends. The CDR3 runs to 15 residues. CDR1 is SEHNR, CDR2 FQNEAQ, per germline (reference sequence). This CDR3 reads CASSLVDYIGYGYTF. The CDR3 DNA reads as TGTGCCAGCAGCTTAGTGGACTATATAGGCTATGGCTACACCTTC.

The chain employs TRBV10-2 and TRBJ2-1; 7 nucleotides match TRBD2. CDR1 is WSHSY, CDR2 SAAADI, per germline. The CDR3 runs 11 residues. J was trimmed by 9 bases and V by 6 bases; bases with no gene match: 2. The CDR3 here is CASRTSREQFF. In DNA form, the CDR3 reads TGCGCCAGCAGGACTAGCCGTGAGCAGTTCTTC.

The chain is built from TRBV6-5 and TRBJ2-1, with 7 bases fitting TRBD1. V lost 5 bases, J lost 10 bases, and 11 bases stayed unmatched. This CDR3 spans 14 amino acids. Germline CDR1 and CDR2: MNHEY and SVGAGI. The CDR3 is CASSHRTGDWEQFF. The CDR3, as DNA: TGTGCCAGCAGTCACCGAACAGGGGATTGGGAGCAGTTCTTC.

V and J are TRBV7-6 and TRBJ2-1; no definite D call. The germline V and J ends were trimmed by 2 bases and 6 bases, with 11 bases remaining between them. The CDR3 is made up of 14 amino acids. CDR1 is SGHVS, CDR2 FNYEAQ, per germline. The CDR3 here is CASSLLGNGNEQFF. DNA of the CDR3: TGTGCCAGCAGCTTATTAGGGAACGGCAATGAGCAGTTCTTC.